One sample yielded the 27 T cell receptor beta chains listed below, sequenced in a study of shared clonotypes between healthy human individuals. Profiled with immunoSEQ multiplex PCR; TCRdb holds only in-frame clones, not every one. The sample consists of over a million clones, roughly 70% of them appearing once. Sequenced: memory CD4+ T cells sorted from blood. Subset described: CD45RA-negative fraction. The receptor set was obtained from a man aged 18 to 29 in good health.

This chain links TRBV6-1 with TRBJ1-2; possible D gene TRBD1, 5 bases. Germline V gives CDR1 MNHNS, CDR2 SASEGT. The CDR3 extends over 13 amino acids. Trimming left V 4 bases short and J 8 bases short, with 14 bases between. The CDR3 region has the DNA TGTGCCAGCAGTGTCCCGGGACCAGGAGGCTACACCTTC. Translated: CASSVPGPGGYTF.

V and J are TRBV11-2 and TRBJ1-2, with 12 positions matching TRBD1. V trimming: 6 bases; J trimming: 5 bases; junction bases outside the gene matches: 10. Germline V gene sequence: CDR1 SGHAT, CDR2 FQNNGV. The CDR3 is 16 amino acids. The CDR3 loop is CASSNLRDRGLYGYTF. DNA of the CDR3: TGTGCCAGCAGTAATTTACGGGACAGGGGGCTGTATGGCTACACCTTC.

This clone was seen just once. The chain couples TRBV11-2 to TRBJ2-2; TRBD1 matches at 8 bases. With V trimmed by 5 bases and J by 4 bases, 6 bases remained unmatched. From germline, CDR1 is SGHAT and CDR2 FQNNGV. This CDR3 has 15 amino acids. The CDR3 nucleotides read TGTGCCAGCAGCCTAGGGACAGGACCCACCGGGGAGCTGTTTTTT. The encoded protein is CASSLGTGPTGELFF.

This clone was counted between two and nine times. This chain uses TRBV30 with TRBJ1-5; tentative D call: TRBD1 (5 bases). The germline V gene encodes CDR1 GTSNPN and CDR2 SVGIG (reference sequence). CDR3 size: 15 residues. The ends were cut back, 5 bases at V and 5 bases at J, with 19 bases in the middle. The CDR3 DNA sequence: TGTGCCTGGTCCCGGAGGGACGGTACGCATCAGCCCCAGCATTTT. This gives the protein CAWSRRDGTHQPQHF.

This chain connects TRBV5-1 to TRBJ2-2, with D hard to call. Trimming left V 0 bases short and J 0 bases short, with 9 bases between. The germline gives CDR1 SGHRS, CDR2 YFSETQ. The CDR3 has 16 residues. The CDR3 here is CASSLGSTANTGELFF. CDR3 bases: TGCGCCAGCAGCTTGGGAAGCACCGCGAACACCGGGGAGCTGTTTTTT.

This clone came up once. The J gene is TRBJ1-5, the V gene TRBV28, with D possibly TRBD1 on 6 matching bases. V lost 5 bases, J lost 3 bases, and 14 bases lay in between. This CDR3 spans 15 amino acids. Germline loops: CDR1 MDHEN, CDR2 SYDVKM. The CDR3, as DNA: TGTGCCAGCAGTCCGTCGAGGGGGTTCAATCAGCCCCAGCATTTT. It translates to CASSPSRGFNQPQHF.

This chain uses TRBV18 with TRBJ2-1, with no clear D. Per the germline V gene, CDR1 is KGHSH and CDR2 is LQKENI. The CDR3 runs 15 residues. The V end lost 0 bases, the J end lost 9 bases, and 15 bases lay between the germline ends. The DNA of the CDR3 is TGTGCCAGCTCACCACCCGCTCAAACTCCGGGTGAGCAGTTCTTC. Translation gives CASSPPAQTPGEQFF.

A single count supports this clone. The chain joins TRBV4-1 to TRBJ2-3, with 9 bases identical to TRBD2. The junction had 10 bases not matched to a gene; V was cut back by 4 bases and J by 5 bases. The CDR3 has 16 residues. Germline V gene lookup returns CDR1 MGHRA and CDR2 YSYEKL. The CDR3 coding sequence is TGCGCCAGCAGCCGGGTGGGACTAGCAGTAAGAGATACGCAGTATTTT. Translation gives CASSRVGLAVRDTQYF.

The V and J genes are TRBV6-1 and TRBJ1-4; maybe TRBD1 (5 bases). V was pared by 6 bases and J by 6 bases, with 17 bases between. CDR1 MNHNS and CDR2 SASEGT come from the germline V gene. CDR3 size: 15 residues. The CDR3 nucleotides read TGTGCCAGCAGACGATCCGGGACGGGCCATGAAAAACTGTTTTTT. This sequence encodes CASRRSGTGHEKLFF.

CDR3 sequence: CASGLVLTSGSPGELFF. The CDR3 DNA reads TGTGCTAGTGGTTTGGTACTAACTAGCGGGAGCCCCGGGGAGCTGTTTTTT. The chain recombines TRBV12-5 with TRBJ2-2, with 11 bases identical to TRBD2. The CDR3 covers 17 residues. Germline V lookup: CDR1 LGHNT, CDR2 FRNRAP. V lost 0 bases, J lost 6 bases, and 6 bases stayed unmatched. The complete variable domain, with remaining parts taken from reference TRBV12-5 and TRBJ2-2, reads DARVTQTPRHKVTEMGQEVTMRCQPILGHNTVFWYRQTMMQGLELLAYFRNRAPLDDSGMPKDRFSAEMPDATLATLKIQPSEPRDSAVYFCASGLVLTSGSPGELFFGEGSRLTVL.

In its sample, this clone was seen a few times. The junction and the germline gene differ at one end; a read error may be behind it. The chain uses TRBV2 and TRBJ2-1; TRBD2 aligns across 8 bases. The CDR3 extends over 12 amino acids. Germline-derived CDR1 and CDR2 are SNHLY and FYNNEI. The CDR3 loop is CASSEQSGRSLF. For the CDR3, the DNA is TGTGCCAGCAGTGAACAAAGCGGGAGATCACTCTTC.

CDR3 coding DNA: TGTGCCAGCTCACCACCGCGGACCATGGGTGAGCAGTTCTTC. Residues: CASSPPRTMGEQFF. This chain links TRBV18 with TRBJ2-1; D ambiguous. This CDR3 is 14 amino acids long. Germline assignment: CDR1 KGHSH and CDR2 LQKENI. V was cut by 0 bases and J by 9 bases, with 12 bases left in between.

This rearrangement joins TRBV11-1 to TRBJ1-2, with D unresolved. Trimming stripped 2 bases from V and 8 bases from J, with 9 bases between. CDR3 length: 12 residues. Germline V gives CDR1 SGHAT, CDR2 FQDESV (reference sequence). The CDR3 reads CASSLTMGGYTF. For the CDR3, the DNA is TGTGCCAGCAGCTTAACGATGGGAGGCTACACCTTC. The whole variable domain, remainder taken from reference TRBV11-1 and TRBJ1-2, is EAEVAQSPRYKITEKSQAVAFWCDPISGHATLYWYRQILGQGPELLVQFQDESVVDDSQLPKDRFSAERLKGVDSTLKIQPAELGDSAMYLCASSLTMGGYTFGSGTRLTVV.

This chain links TRBV7-2 with TRBJ1-2; D not certain. This CDR3 spans 15 amino acids. Germline CDR1 is SGHTA and CDR2 is FQGNSA. V lost 0 bases and J 6 bases, leaving 14 bases between the germline ends. CDR3 in amino acids: CASSLAPGISDGYTF. CDR3 in DNA: TGTGCCAGCAGCTTAGCCCCGGGGATAAGCGATGGCTACACCTTC. Using reference TRBV7-2 and TRBJ1-2 for the parts outside the CDR3, the full variable domain is GAGVSQSPSNKVTEKGKDVELRCDPISGHTALYWYRQSLGQGLEFLIYFQGNSAPDKSGLPSDRFSAERTGGSVSTLTIQRTQQEDSAVYLCASSLAPGISDGYTFGSGTRLTVV.

This clone was found a few times. This sample also contains other DNA sequences that code for the same CDR3. This chain uses TRBV27 with TRBJ1-6, with D unclear. CDR3 length equals 12 residues. The germline V gene encodes CDR1 MNHEY and CDR2 SMNVEV (reference sequence). Deletions cut 3 bases from V and 8 bases from J, with 5 bases between. CDR3 bases: TGTGCCAGCAGTTTCCCTGATTCACCCCTCCACTTT. It translates to CASSFPDSPLHF.

With regard to this clone: The sample carries other DNA sequences with the same CDR3. This rearrangement joins TRBV5-1 to TRBJ1-3, with D possibly matching TRBD1 (6 bases). V was trimmed by 4 bases and J by 0 bases, leaving 8 bases between them. Looked up from germline, CDR1 is SGHRS and CDR2 is YFSETQ. This CDR3 comprises 14 residues. CDR3 bases: TGCGCCAGCAGCCCAGGGGTCTCTGGAAACACCATATATTTT. Protein sequence: CASSPGVSGNTIYF.

The chain joins TRBV28 to TRBJ1-1; 8 bases agree with TRBD1. J gave up 7 bases and V 3 bases, and 4 bases lay outside the gene matches. Germline-derived CDR1 and CDR2 are MDHEN and SYDVKM. This CDR3 comprises 13 residues. CDR3 amino acids: CASSLPGQGEAFF. The CDR3 coding sequence is TGTGCCAGCAGTTTGCCCGGACAGGGTGAAGCTTTCTTT.

The chain is built from TRBV5-8 and TRBJ1-2; a possible D gene is TRBD1 (5 bases). Trimming cost V 0 bases and J 4 bases, with 16 bases left between them. In germline, CDR1 is SGHTS, CDR2 YDEGEE. The CDR3 has 16 amino acids. CDR3 in amino acids: CASSLDGSRVLYGYTF. In nucleotides, the CDR3 is TGTGCCAGCAGCTTGGACGGGAGCAGGGTTCTCTATGGCTACACCTTC.

The V and J genes are TRBV7-9 and TRBJ2-4, with a possible D match to TRBD2 (5 bases). The CDR3 contains 16 residues. Trimming pared 5 bases from V and 0 bases from J, leaving 14 bases between. Looked up from germline, CDR1 is SEHNR and CDR2 is FQNEAQ (reference sequence). The CDR3 DNA reads as TGTGCCAGCAGCACCCCCCGCGGGCTAGCCAAAAACATTCAGTACTTC. Translated, it gives CASSTPRGLAKNIQYF. Supplemented by reference TRBV7-9 and TRBJ2-4, the full variable domain reads DTGVSQNPRHKITKRGQNVTFRCDPISEHNRLYWYRQTLGQGPEFLTYFQNEAQLEKSRLLSDRFSAERPKGSFSTLEIQRTEQGDSAMYLCASSTPRGLAKNIQYFGAGTRLSVL.

Details on this clone: This sample also contains other DNA sequences that code for the same CDR3. V and J are TRBV6-1 and TRBJ1-2, with D tentatively TRBD1 (5 bases). The CDR3 runs 14 residues. Looked up from germline, CDR1 is MNHNS and CDR2 is SASEGT. Trimming removed 1 base at V and 4 bases at J, with 10 bases between. CDR3 protein: CASSEEAGGYGYTF. The CDR3 DNA reads TGTGCCAGCAGTGAAGAGGCGGGGGGCTATGGCTACACCTTC.

The chain combines TRBV5-1 with TRBJ2-3; TRBD2 agrees at 12 bases. V shed 4 bases, J shed 2 bases, and the junction held 5 bases outside the gene matches. Germline V gene data show CDR1 as SGHRS and CDR2 as YFSETQ. The CDR3 runs 16 residues. CDR3 sequence (DNA): TGCGCCAGCAGCATTGGACTAGCGGGGTACACAGATACGCAGTATTTT. Residues: CASSIGLAGYTDTQYF. Variable domain in full (rest from reference TRBV5-1 and TRBJ2-3): KAGVTQTPRYLIKTRGQQVTLSCSPISGHRSVSWYQQTPGQGLQFLFEYFSETQRNKGNFPGRFSGRQFSNSRSEMNVSTLELGDSALYLCASSIGLAGYTDTQYFGPGTRLTVL.

J is TRBJ1-1 and V is TRBV28; no reliable D call. The CDR3 loop spans 14 amino acids. Germline loops: CDR1 MDHEN, CDR2 SYDVKM. The ends were cut back, 6 bases at V and 2 bases at J, with 13 bases in the middle. The CDR3 protein is CASRPLTPNTEAFF. The CDR3 DNA follows: TGTGCCAGCAGACCCTTGACACCAAACACTGAAGCTTTCTTT.

V and J are TRBV4-1 and TRBJ2-3, with D perhaps TRBD2 (6 bases). The CDR3 spans 16 residues. Trimming took 2 bases from V and 1 from J, leaving 13 bases between them. Looked up from germline, CDR1 is MGHRA and CDR2 is YSYEKL. For the CDR3, the DNA is TGCGCCAGCAGCCAAAATCGCGGGGAGGGCACAGATACGCAGTATTTT. This translates into CASSQNRGEGTDTQYF.

In the case of this clone: A read error may be the cause here, since a much bigger clone is one base away. The chain is built from TRBV6-1 and TRBJ2-1, with a possible D match to TRBD1 (5 bases). The CDR3 loop spans 15 amino acids. From germline, CDR1 is MNHNS and CDR2 SASEGT. The CDR3 protein is CASSEETVSYNKQFF. CDR3 nucleotide sequence: TGTGCCAGCAGTGAAGAGACAGTGTCCTACAATAAGCAGTTCTTC.

This chain uses TRBV5-4 with TRBJ2-7; 7 nucleotides agree with TRBD1. J was trimmed by 1 base and V by 4 bases; bases with no gene match: 5. The CDR3 sequence is 14 residues long. In germline, CDR1 is SGHNT, CDR2 YYREEE (reference sequence). The CDR3 sequence: CASSRRDRSYEQYF. The CDR3 DNA reads as TGTGCCAGCAGCCGCCGGGACAGATCCTACGAGCAGTACTTC. Together with reference TRBV5-4 and TRBJ2-7, the CDR3 gives the full variable domain: ETGVTQSPTHLIKTRGQQVTLRCSSQSGHNTVSWYQQALGQGPQFIFQYYREEENGRGNFPPRFSGLQFPNYSSELNVNALELDDSALYLCASSRRDRSYEQYFGPGTRLTVT.

V usage is TRBV6-1 and J usage is TRBJ2-7; D possibly uses TRBD1 or TRBD2 (6 bases each). V was clipped by 7 bases and J by 0 bases, with 13 bases between them. Germline CDR1 reads MNHNS; CDR2 reads SASEGT. This CDR3 is built from 14 residues. The CDR3: CASKGGLNSYEQYF. CDR3 coding DNA: TGTGCCAGCAAAGGGGGACTTAACTCCTACGAGCAGTACTTC.

The V gene is TRBV29-1, the J gene TRBJ2-5; a weak D match, TRBD1 (7 bases). Germline-derived CDR1 and CDR2 are SQVTM and ANQGSEA. The germline V and J ends were trimmed by 5 bases and 5 bases, with 18 bases remaining between them. The length of the CDR3 is 14 residues. The CDR3 region has the DNA TGCAGCGTTCTGGAGGGGGCCCTGGGGGAGACCCAGTACTTC. As protein: CSVLEGALGETQYF.